This T cell receptor (beta chain) came from a study of T cell responses to AZD1222 COVID-19 vaccine. Study-level results: Spike regions recognized by vaccine-associated CD4 TCRs spanned the protein, led by 160-218 and 743-854. Regions left unmutated in variants are reportedly the target of nearly half of spike-specific TCRs. Compared with day 0, the breadth and depth of the Spike-specific TCR repertoire rose significantly after two doses of AZD1222.

Assay used: immunoSEQ multiplex PCR; TCRdb lists only in-frame clones, some missing. The sample contains about 45,000 clones, about three quarters of which appear only once. As regards this clone: Its antigen is unidentified.

Germline lookup yields CDR1 LNHDA and CDR2 SQIVND (reference sequence). V was shortened by 2 bases and J by 9 bases, with 17 bases between the two germline ends. The CDR3 is 15 residues long. This sequence originates from an adult in good health. The material sequenced was peripheral blood, taken on day 0 of AZD1222 vaccination. The J gene is TRBJ2-1, the V gene TRBV19, with D possibly being TRBD2 (7 bases). The CDR3: CASSILGGRRVEQFF. For the CDR3, the DNA is TGTGCCAGTAGTATATTGGGGGGGCGGCGGGTTGAGCAGTTCTTC.